A selection of T cell receptor beta chains follows, all from one sample in a study of beta chain features in type 1 diabetes. Only in-frame clones appear in the TCRdb table, and some are missing; sequencing was by immunoSEQ multiplex PCR. The sample includes roughly 260,000 clones, approximately 20% of them seen just once. The specimen sequenced was naive CD4+ T cells from blood. The receptors come from a woman aged 40 to 50 with type 1 diabetes. The CDR3 runs from the conserved cysteine through the conserved F or W. Each record gives: V gene, D gene, clone size, J gene, CDR3 DNA, CDR3 protein. D genes are given only for firm matches. Rows give clone size only sometimes, using once, few, many, or a class for an expanded clone.

TRBV7-7	TRBD1	-	TRBJ2-1	TGTGCTAGCAGCTTAGGACAGGGGTATGAGCAGTTCTTC	CASSLGQGYEQFF
TRBV9	TRBD1	few	TRBJ2-2	TGTGCCAGCAGTGAGGACAGGGGAATTACCGGGGAGCTGTTTTTT	CASSEDRGITGELFF
TRBV5-1	-	few	TRBJ2-7	TGCGCCAGCAGGAGAGAGGGAATAGACTACGAGCAGTACTTC	CASRREGIDYEQYF
TRBV9	-	few	TRBJ2-6	TGTGCCAGCAGCGTAGTAGCTGGGGCCAACGTCCTGACTTTC	CASSVVAGANVLTF
TRBV7-9	TRBD1	-	TRBJ2-6	TGTGCAGACTCACAGGGGAGAGGATCTGGGGCCAACGTCCTGACTTTC	CADSQGRGSGANVLTF
TRBV28	-	-	TRBJ1-2	TGTGCCAGCCTAGGGACCGGGACCCAGGGGATCTTAGATGGCTACACCTTC	CASLGTGTQGILDGYTF
TRBV9	-	few	TRBJ2-7	TGTGCCAGCAGCGTAGACCAGGGCCGCTACGAGCAGTACTTC	CASSVDQGRYEQYF
TRBV4-2	-	-	TRBJ2-7	TGTGCCAGCAGCGCAGACTTACAAGTCTACGAGCAGTACTTC	CASSADLQVYEQYF
TRBV18	TRBD1	-	TRBJ2-7	TGTGCCAGCTCACGGGACAGGGAACAGGGAGAGCAGTACTTC	CASSRDREQGEQYF
TRBV7-2	-	-	TRBJ2-5	TGTGCCAGCAGCCCCCAGTCGGGGTCCCAAGAGACCCAGTACTTC	CASSPQSGSQETQYF
TRBV15	-	-	TRBJ1-5	TGTGCCACCAGCAGAGTAGATGGGCCCCAGCATTTT	CATSRVDGPQHF
TRBV30	-	once	TRBJ1-5	TGTGCCTGGAGTGTACAGACTAGGGGTGGCAATCAGCCCCAGCATTTT	CAWSVQTRGGNQPQHF
TRBV29-1	-	-	TRBJ2-6	TGCAGCGTCCGTACTGGGGCCAACGTCCTGACTTTC	CSVRTGANVLTF
TRBV11-2	-	-	TRBJ1-2	TGTGCCAGCAGCTCAGGGACACCCTATGGCTACACCTTC	CASSSGTPYGYTF
TRBV7-2	-	few	TRBJ2-6	TGTGCCAGCAGTAGCACGGGGAGGGCCAACGTCCTGACTTTC	CASSSTGRANVLTF
TRBV28	-	few	TRBJ1-4	TGTGCCAGCACCCCCCCGGTTGGAAAACTGTTTTTT	CASTPPVGKLFF
TRBV30	TRBD2	-	TRBJ2-5	TGTGCCTGGAGTGTAGCGGGAGCTCCACAAGAGACCCAGTACTTC	CAWSVAGAPQETQYF
TRBV7-9	TRBD2	-	TRBJ2-7	TGTGCCAGCAGCCGACCTAGCGGGGTAGTATACGAGCAGTACTTC	CASSRPSGVVYEQYF
TRBV5-4	TRBD1	-	TRBJ1-2	TGCGCCAGCAGCCATCCTGAAGGGGGCGGCTACACCTTC	CASSHPEGGGYTF
TRBV29-1	TRBD2	few	TRBJ2-5	TGCAGCGCCGCCGGCCTGCGGGAGGCCCCCCAAGAGACCCAGTACTTC	CSAAGLREAPQETQYF
TRBV7-2	-	-	TRBJ1-2	TGTGCCAGCAGCTTATTAGGGGACACCGCTAACTATGGCTACACCTTC	CASSLLGDTANYGYTF
TRBV7-9	-	few	TRBJ1-1	TGTGCCAGCAGCTCATCTCCGGGAAGCCCTGAAGCTTTCTTT	CASSSSPGSPEAFF
TRBV18	-	-	TRBJ1-2	TGTGCCAGCTCACCAGGACACGAATATGGCTACACCTTC	CASSPGHEYGYTF
TRBV30	-	-	TRBJ1-5	TGTGCCTGGTCGACAGCTACAGATCAGCCCCAGCATTTT	CAWSTATDQPQHF
TRBV7-9	TRBD2	few	TRBJ2-3	TGTGCCAGCAGCTCACTAGCGGGGTTAGATACGCAGTATTTT	CASSSLAGLDTQYF
TRBV5-1	TRBD1	few	TRBJ1-4	TGCGCCAGCAGAGGGACAGGAGGTGAAAAACTGTTTTTT	CASRGTGGEKLFF
TRBV4-2	TRBD2	few	TRBJ2-1	TGTGCCAGCAGCCCAAAAGGGGCGGGGGGGTACAATGAGCAGTTCTTC	CASSPKGAGGYNEQFF
TRBV5-1	-	-	TRBJ2-6	TGCGCCAGCAGCCGTTACCTCAGGGAAACGGGCTCTGGGGCCAACGTCCTGACTTTC	CASSRYLRETGSGANVLTF
TRBV5-6	-	-	TRBJ2-5	TGTGCCAGCAGCCTATCTCGGGAGACCCAGTACTTC	CASSLSRETQYF
TRBV9	-	few	TRBJ2-4	TGTGCCAGCAGCGTAGGACAGGCGATCTCCAAAAACATTCAGTACTTC	CASSVGQAISKNIQYF
TRBV11-2	-	-	TRBJ2-3	TGTGCCAGCAGCTTGAACAGGGTGTTCCCAGATACGCAGTATTTT	CASSLNRVFPDTQYF
TRBV18	-	-	TRBJ2-1	TGTGCCAGCTCACCTGCCGGACTAGAGCAGTTCTTC	CASSPAGLEQFF
TRBV5-1	TRBD1	few	TRBJ2-7	TGCGCCAGCAGCCGTACAGGGGGCGCCTACGAGCAGTACTTC	CASSRTGGAYEQYF
TRBV9	-	-	TRBJ2-1	TGTGCCAGCAGCGCCGAGCTAGCCTACAATGAGCAGTTCTTC	CASSAELAYNEQFF
TRBV9	-	-	TRBJ1-2	TGTGCCAGCAGCGCGGGGTGGGGAAACTATGGCTACACCTTC	CASSAGWGNYGYTF
TRBV5-1	-	-	TRBJ2-5	TGCGCCAGCAGCTTGTTGGTCGAGGGAGAGACCCAGTACTTC	CASSLLVEGETQYF
TRBV14	TRBD2	-	TRBJ2-5	TGTGCCAGCAGCCAAGTCCTAGCGGGAGGCGAGACCCAGTACTTC	CASSQVLAGGETQYF
TRBV15	TRBD1	few	TRBJ1-4	TGTGCCACCAGCAGAGCGAGGGACAGGGCTAATGAAAAACTGTTTTTT	CATSRARDRANEKLFF
TRBV28	TRBD1	few	TRBJ1-2	TGTGCCAGCAGTTCGGGCAGGGGGCGGTTCGGCTACACCTTC	CASSSGRGRFGYTF
TRBV15	-	-	TRBJ1-6	TGTGCCACCAGCAGAGATCAGGGTCGGTCACCCCTCCACTTT	CATSRDQGRSPLHF
TRBV19	-	-	TRBJ2-5	TGTGCCAGTAGCTGGCAGGGCCAAGAGACCCAGTACTTC	CASSWQGQETQYF
TRBV14	-	-	TRBJ2-1	TGTGCCAGCGGGAAGGGGGGGTCGAGCTCCTACAATGAGCAGTTCTTC	CASGKGGSSSYNEQFF